The clone carrying this TCR beta chain was seen many times. Its antigen is not known. Arm-PCR of CDR3 regions and iRepertoire HTBI primers were used to build TCR beta libraries. A single record per CDR3 protein comes from TCRdb applying MiXCR to the multiplex PCR reads. Of approximately 380,000 distinct CDR3 sequences detected, about a fifth appear once; the ten largest clones hold less than 25%. The data stem from a study of regulatory T cells in long-lasting Graves disease. Study-wide results and limits: Favoring TRBV28, TRBJ1-2 and TRBJ2-5 was a feature seen in persistent disease.

From germline, CDR1 is SGHDN and CDR2 FVKESK. The CDR3 spans 17 residues. The V gene lost 1 base and the J gene lost 0 bases, with 15 bases spanning the gap. Regarding time point: persistent/refractory GD, antithyroid drugs over 5 years with positive TRAb. The TCR library was made from RNA that had been extracted from PBMCs in TRIzol. The input for sequencing was peripheral blood mononuclear cells (PBMCs), taken when the disease was refractory, from a patient treated with antithyroid drugs. The chain employs TRBV14 and TRBJ2-5; tentative D call: TRBD2 (6 bases). The sequence was obtained from a female donor with Graves disease. CDR3 loop: CASSQGPTSPYQETQYF. Written as DNA, the CDR3 is TGTGCCAGCAGCCAAGGACCGACTAGTCCGTACCAAGAGACCCAGTACTTC.